The 18 T cell receptor beta chains below were found in one sample sequenced in a study of OX40 agonist ivuxolimab in advanced cancers. Measured with immunoSEQ multiplex PCR; TCRdb has only the in-frame clones, and not every one. Here the sample spans 100,000 to 150,000 clones, roughly 92% being singletons. Here the sequenced sample was CD4+ or CD8+ T cells sorted from blood, taken in a trial of the OX40 agonist ivuxolimab. These receptor sequences come from an adult with an advanced solid tumor such as melanoma, head and neck, liver or kidney cancer.

The chain uses TRBV10-1 and TRBJ2-1, with 12 bases fitting TRBD1. This CDR3 has 15 amino acids. The V gene end was trimmed by 3 bases and the J gene end by 9 bases; junction bases not matched to a gene: 6. Germline-derived CDR1 and CDR2 are WNHNN and SYGVQD (reference sequence). For the CDR3, the DNA is TGCGCCAGCAGTGACGCCGGGACAGGGGGCTTTGAGCAGTTCTTC. The encoded protein is CASSDAGTGGFEQFF.

Written as DNA, the CDR3 is TGTGCCAGCAGTGAAGCGACCGGGGAGCTGTTTTTT. This translates into CASSEATGELFF. This chain uses TRBV6-1 with TRBJ2-2; D gene unclear. Germline lookup yields CDR1 MNHNS and CDR2 SASEGT. The V gene lost 0 bases and the J gene lost 5 bases, with 1 base spanning the gap. The CDR3 runs 12 residues.

The chain joins TRBV16 to TRBJ2-3; D is undetermined. The CDR3 has 15 amino acids. V was shortened by 1 base and J by 0 bases, with 8 bases between the two germline ends. Per the germline V gene, CDR1 is KGHSY and CDR2 is FQNENV. Here the CDR3 reads CASSQFESSTDTQYF. CDR3 DNA sequence: TGTGCCAGCAGCCAATTCGAATCTAGCACAGATACGCAGTATTTT.

On this clone: Different DNA sequences within this sample yield the same CDR3. The chain couples TRBV5-1 to TRBJ1-5, with a weak D call TRBD1 (6 bases). CDR1 and CDR2 from the germline V gene are SGHRS and YFSETQ. The CDR3 extends over 15 amino acids. Trimming stripped 0 bases from V and 4 bases from J, with 11 bases between. CDR3 in DNA: TGCGCCAGCAGCTTGGGGCAGGGGCTTAATCAGCCCCAGCATTTT. Amino acid sequence: CASSLGQGLNQPQHF.

The chain combines TRBV25-1 with TRBJ1-6; perhaps TRBD1 as D (5 bases). The CDR3 is 15 residues long. V was trimmed by 4 bases and J by 7 bases, leaving 14 bases between them. CDR1 and CDR2 (germline): MGHDK, SYGVNS. CDR3 protein: CASSALAGPNSPLHF. DNA for the CDR3: TGTGCCAGCAGTGCTCTGGCGGGGCCCAATTCACCCCTCCACTTT.

For the CDR3, the DNA is TGTGCCAGCAGCTTGCTAGGCCAGCCCCAGCATTTT. Translation gives CASSLLGQPQHF. The rearrangement links TRBV5-6 to TRBJ1-5; D unresolved. This CDR3 is 12 amino acids long. The V end lost 1 base, the J end lost 7 bases, and 6 bases lay between the germline ends. The germline V gene has CDR1 SGHDT and CDR2 YYEEEE. Combining the CDR3 with reference TRBV5-6 and TRBJ1-5 gives the whole variable domain DAGVTQSPTHLIKTRGQQVTLRCSPKSGHDTVSWYQQALGQGPQFIFQYYEEEERQRGNFPDRFSGHQFPNYSSELNVNALLLGDSALYLCASSLLGQPQHFGDGTRLSIL.

This chain joins TRBV28 and TRBJ1-1; tentatively, D is TRBD1 (6 bases). The CDR3 covers 13 residues. V shed 1 base and J shed 11 bases, with 14 bases lying between them. Germline loops: CDR1 MDHEN, CDR2 SYDVKM. The CDR3 DNA is TGTGCCAGCAGTTTATTGGGGGGCGCTTGGGCTTTCTTT. This codes for CASSLLGGAWAFF.

The chain recombines TRBV9 with TRBJ2-1; the D is unclear. With 0 bases removed from V and 0 bases from J, the gap between germline ends came to 10 bases. The CDR3 has 16 residues. The germline gives CDR1 SGDLS, CDR2 YYNGEE. DNA of the CDR3: TGTGCCAGCAGCGTAGCCCCGGAGAGCTCCTACAATGAGCAGTTCTTC. Protein: CASSVAPESSYNEQFF. The entire variable domain, with the rest obtained from reference TRBV9 and TRBJ2-1, is as follows: DSGVTQTPKHLITATGQRVTLRCSPRSGDLSVYWYQQSLDQGLQFLIQYYNGEERAKGNILERFSAQQFPDLHSELNLSSLELGDSALYFCASSVAPESSYNEQFFGPGTRLTVL.

The J gene is TRBJ2-7, the V gene TRBV15; 7 nucleotides agree with TRBD2. Trimming at V came to 6 bases and at J to 6 bases, leaving 8 bases not matched to a gene. Per germline, CDR1 LNHNV and CDR2 YYDKDF (reference sequence). This CDR3 has 13 amino acids. CDR3 sequence: CATSGLDGSEQYF. The CDR3 DNA sequence: TGTGCCACCAGTGGACTAGATGGTTCCGAGCAGTACTTC. Supplemented by reference TRBV15 and TRBJ2-7, the full variable domain reads DAMVIQNPRYQVTQFGKPVTLSCSQTLNHNVMYWYQQKSSQAPKLLFHYYDKDFNNEADTPDNFQSRRPNTSFCFLDIRSPGLGDTAMYLCATSGLDGSEQYFGPGTRLTVT.

The chain joins TRBV28 to TRBJ1-4; no reliable D call. Germline V gene data show CDR1 as MDHEN and CDR2 as SYDVKM. CDR3 length: 15 residues. Deletions cut 2 bases from V and 4 bases from J, with 11 bases between. The DNA for the CDR3 is TGTGCCAGCAGTTTAGGAGGCCCCGGTAATGAAAAACTGTTTTTT. Translating gives CASSLGGPGNEKLFF. The full variable domain, rest sourced from reference TRBV28 and TRBJ1-4, is DVKVTQSSRYLVKRTGEKVFLECVQDMDHENMFWYRQDPGLGLRLIYFSYDVKMKEKGDIPEGYSVSREKKERFSLILESASTNQTSMYLCASSLGGPGNEKLFFGSGTQLSVL.

In regard to this clone: An end of the junction differs from the germline gene, which may be a read error. V gene TRBV7-7 combines with J gene TRBJ2-1, with a possible D match to TRBD2 (5 bases). The CDR3 contains 15 residues. Looked up from germline, CDR1 is SSHAT and CDR2 is FNYEAQ (reference sequence). CDR3 sequence (DNA): TGTGCTAGCAGCTTAGGATCCGCGGGCACGGGTGAGCAGTTCTTC. Translation gives CASSLGSAGTGEQFF.

The rearrangement joins TRBV25-1 to TRBJ2-3, with unresolved D. Germline CDR1 reads MGHDK; CDR2 reads SYGVNS. The CDR3 is 13 amino acids. V was pared by 4 bases and J by 5 bases, with 10 bases between. This chain's CDR3 is CASSAVGLDTQYF. The CDR3 DNA is TGTGCCAGCAGTGCCGTAGGGTTAGATACGCAGTATTTT.

This clone is a singleton in its sample. V and J are TRBV5-5 and TRBJ2-2; D tentatively fits TRBD1 or TRBD2 (6 bases each). Per the germline V gene, CDR1 is SGHKS and CDR2 is YYEKEE (reference sequence). CDR3 length equals 15 residues. Deletions cut 1 base from V and 6 bases from J, with 13 bases between. The CDR3 bases are TGTGCCAGCAGCTTGAGGGGGACGGGGGCCGGGGAGCTGTTTTTT. Protein product: CASSLRGTGAGELFF. Based on the CDR3 plus reference TRBV5-5 and TRBJ2-2, the full variable domain is DAGVTQSPTHLIKTRGQQVTLRCSPISGHKSVSWYQQVLGQGPQFIFQYYEKEERGRGNFPDRFSARQFPNYSSELNVNALLLGDSALYLCASSLRGTGAGELFFGEGSRLTVL.

V usage is TRBV19 and J usage is TRBJ1-1, with 7 bases fitting TRBD1. The CDR3 contains 14 residues. The germline V gene encodes CDR1 LNHDA and CDR2 SQIVND (reference sequence). J was trimmed by 0 bases and V by 3 bases; bases with no gene match: 1. In DNA, the CDR3 is TGTGCCAGTAGTATCACAGGGGTGAACACTGAAGCTTTCTTT. This gives the protein CASSITGVNTEAFF. The full variable domain, rest sourced from reference TRBV19 and TRBJ1-1, is DGGITQSPKYLFRKEGQNVTLSCEQNLNHDAMYWYRQDPGQGLRLIYYSQIVNDFQKGDIAEGYSVSREKKESFPLTVTSAQKNPTAFYLCASSITGVNTEAFFGQGTRLTVV.

The J gene is TRBJ2-5, the V gene TRBV5-1; either TRBD1 or TRBD2 may fit D (5 bases each). Trimming left V 2 bases short and J 1 base short, with 9 bases between. The CDR3 is 14 amino acids. Germline CDR1 and CDR2: SGHRS and YFSETQ. In DNA, the CDR3 is TGCGCCAGCAGCTTTGGGACCATCCAAGAGACCCAGTACTTC. Protein product: CASSFGTIQETQYF.

The chain employs TRBV19 and TRBJ2-3; no clear D. The V gene lost 6 bases and the J gene lost 1 base, with 11 bases spanning the gap. Germline CDR1 reads LNHDA; CDR2 reads SQIVND (reference sequence). The CDR3 loop spans 14 amino acids. The CDR3 nucleotides are TGTGCCAGTAGGCAGACACGGGGCACAGATACGCAGTATTTT. Its translation is CASRQTRGTDTQYF.

The CDR3 loop is CASSLATGTGGEQYF. CDR3 DNA: TGCGCCAGCAGCTTGGCTACAGGGACCGGCGGCGAGCAGTACTTC. This chain connects TRBV5-1 to TRBJ2-5, with D possibly matching TRBD1 (6 bases). The J call is uncertain, as TRBJ2-7 better fits the DNA end. The CDR3 is made up of 15 amino acids. Germline CDR1 and CDR2: SGHRS and YFSETQ.

CDR3 sequence: CASSLALDSRSKEQYF. The CDR3 region has the DNA TGTGCCAGCAGCTTAGCGCTTGACTCAAGGAGTAAAGAGCAGTACTTC. The chain recombines TRBV7-2 with TRBJ2-7; no firm D call. In germline, CDR1 is SGHTA, CDR2 FQGNSA. V lost 0 bases and J 7 bases, leaving 19 bases between the germline ends. CDR3 length: 16 amino acids.